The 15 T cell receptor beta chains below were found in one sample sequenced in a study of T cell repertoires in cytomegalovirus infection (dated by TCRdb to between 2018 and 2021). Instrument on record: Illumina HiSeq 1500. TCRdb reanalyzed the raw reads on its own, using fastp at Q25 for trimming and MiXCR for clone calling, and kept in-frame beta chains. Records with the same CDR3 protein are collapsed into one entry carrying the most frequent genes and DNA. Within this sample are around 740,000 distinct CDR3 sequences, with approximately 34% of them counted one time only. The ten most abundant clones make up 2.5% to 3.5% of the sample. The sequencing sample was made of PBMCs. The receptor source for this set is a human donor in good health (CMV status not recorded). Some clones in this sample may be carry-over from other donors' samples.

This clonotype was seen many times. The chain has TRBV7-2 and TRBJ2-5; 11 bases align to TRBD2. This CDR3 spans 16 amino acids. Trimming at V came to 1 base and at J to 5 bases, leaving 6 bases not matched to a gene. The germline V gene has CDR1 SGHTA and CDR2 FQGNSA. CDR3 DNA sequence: TGTGCCAGCAGCTTAGGGCGCGCTAGCGGGGGGGAGACCCAGTACTTC. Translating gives CASSLGRASGGETQYF.

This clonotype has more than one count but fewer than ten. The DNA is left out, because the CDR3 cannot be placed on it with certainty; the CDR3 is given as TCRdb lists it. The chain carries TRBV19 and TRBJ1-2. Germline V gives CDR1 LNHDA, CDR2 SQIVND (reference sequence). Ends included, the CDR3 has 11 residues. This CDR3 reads CASSFGDGYTF.

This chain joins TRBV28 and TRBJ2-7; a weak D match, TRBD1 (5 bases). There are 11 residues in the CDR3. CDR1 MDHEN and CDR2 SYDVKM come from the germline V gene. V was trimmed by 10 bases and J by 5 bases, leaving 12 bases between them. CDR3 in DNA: TGTGCCACCGGACAATCTAACGAGCAGTACTTC. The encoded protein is CATGQSNEQYF.

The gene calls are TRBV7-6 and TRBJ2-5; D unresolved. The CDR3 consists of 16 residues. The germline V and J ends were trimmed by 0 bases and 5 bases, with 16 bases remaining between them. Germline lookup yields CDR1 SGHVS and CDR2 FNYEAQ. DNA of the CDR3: TGTGCCAGCAGCTTAGCCCGAAATCGGCGGTCGGAGACCCAGTACTTC. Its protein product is CASSLARNRRSETQYF.

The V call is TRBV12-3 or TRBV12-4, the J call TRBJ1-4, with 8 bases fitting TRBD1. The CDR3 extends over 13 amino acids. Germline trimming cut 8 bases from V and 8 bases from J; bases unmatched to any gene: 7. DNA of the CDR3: TGTGCCAGCCACCGGACAGGGTACGAAAAACTGTTTTTT. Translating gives CASHRTGYEKLFF.

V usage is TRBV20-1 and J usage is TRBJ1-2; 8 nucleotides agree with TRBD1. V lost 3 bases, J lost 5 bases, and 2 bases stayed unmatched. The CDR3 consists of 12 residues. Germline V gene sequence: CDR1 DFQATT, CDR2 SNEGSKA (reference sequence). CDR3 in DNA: TGCAGTGCTAGCGACAGGGGATATGGCTACACCTTC. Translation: CSASDRGYGYTF.

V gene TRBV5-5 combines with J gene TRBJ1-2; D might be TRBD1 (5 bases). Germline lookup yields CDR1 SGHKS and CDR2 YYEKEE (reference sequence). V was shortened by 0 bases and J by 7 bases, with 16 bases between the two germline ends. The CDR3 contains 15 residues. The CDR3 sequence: CASSLDFREISGYTF. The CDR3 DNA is TGTGCCAGCAGCTTGGATTTCAGGGAAATCTCTGGCTACACCTTC.

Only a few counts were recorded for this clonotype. CDR3 loop: CASSFRGLAGGQFF. CDR3 nucleotide sequence: TGTGCCAGCAGCTTCCGAGGACTAGCGGGGGGACAGTTCTTC. The rearrangement links TRBV7-8 to TRBJ2-1; TRBD2 aligns across 14 bases. V dropped 3 bases and J dropped 13; count of bases not matched to a gene: 5. CDR1 is SGHVS and CDR2 is FQNEAQ in the germline V gene. This CDR3 has 14 amino acids.

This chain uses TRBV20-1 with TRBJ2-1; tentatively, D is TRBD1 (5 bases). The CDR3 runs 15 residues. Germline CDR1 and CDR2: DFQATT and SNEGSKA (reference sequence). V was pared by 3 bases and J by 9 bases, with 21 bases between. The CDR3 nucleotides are TGCAGTGCTAGGGATTCGGGTAAAGGGGCCCTTGAGCAGTTCTTC. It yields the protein CSARDSGKGALEQFF.

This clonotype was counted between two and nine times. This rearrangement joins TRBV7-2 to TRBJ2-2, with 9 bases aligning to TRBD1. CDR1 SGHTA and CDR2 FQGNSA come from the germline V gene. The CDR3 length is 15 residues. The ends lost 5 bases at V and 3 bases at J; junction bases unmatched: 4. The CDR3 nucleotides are TGTGCCAGCAGCGTAGACAGGGGGGACACCGGGGAGCTGTTTTTT. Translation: CASSVDRGDTGELFF.

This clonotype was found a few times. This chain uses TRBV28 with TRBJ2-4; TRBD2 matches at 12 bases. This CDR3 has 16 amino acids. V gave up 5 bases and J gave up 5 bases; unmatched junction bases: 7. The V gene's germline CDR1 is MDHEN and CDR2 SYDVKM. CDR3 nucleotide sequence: TGTGCCAGCAGTACTACTAGCGGGAGGTTCCAAAACATTCAGTACTTC. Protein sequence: CASSTTSGRFQNIQYF.

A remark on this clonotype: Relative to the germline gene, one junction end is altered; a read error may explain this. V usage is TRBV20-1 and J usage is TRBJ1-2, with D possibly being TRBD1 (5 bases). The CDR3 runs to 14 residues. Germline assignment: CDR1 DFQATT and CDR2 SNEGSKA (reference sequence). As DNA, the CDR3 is TGCAGTGGTAGATTGGGCGGCAGGGTCTATGGCTACACCTTC. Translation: CSGRLGGRVYGYTF.

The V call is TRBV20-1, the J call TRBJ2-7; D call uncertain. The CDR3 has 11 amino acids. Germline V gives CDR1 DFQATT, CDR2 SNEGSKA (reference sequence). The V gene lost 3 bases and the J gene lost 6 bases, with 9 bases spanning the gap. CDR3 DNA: TGCAGTGCTAGCCGCAAAGGCGAGCAGTACTTC. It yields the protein CSASRKGEQYF.

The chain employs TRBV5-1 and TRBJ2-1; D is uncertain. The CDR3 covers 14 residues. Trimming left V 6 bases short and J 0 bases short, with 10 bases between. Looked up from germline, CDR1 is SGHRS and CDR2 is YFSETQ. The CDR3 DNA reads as TGCGCCAGCATGCTGGGTGGCTCCTACAATGAGCAGTTCTTC. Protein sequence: CASMLGGSYNEQFF. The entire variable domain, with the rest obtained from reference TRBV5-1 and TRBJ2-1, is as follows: KAGVTQTPRYLIKTRGQQVTLSCSPISGHRSVSWYQQTPGQGLQFLFEYFSETQRNKGNFPGRFSGRQFSNSRSEMNVSTLELGDSALYLCASMLGGSYNEQFFGPGTRLTVL.

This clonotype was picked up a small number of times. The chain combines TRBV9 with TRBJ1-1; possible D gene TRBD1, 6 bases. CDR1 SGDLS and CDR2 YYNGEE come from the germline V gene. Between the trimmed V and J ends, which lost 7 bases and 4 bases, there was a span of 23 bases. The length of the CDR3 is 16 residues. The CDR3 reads CASAGAPGRGSTEAFF. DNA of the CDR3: TGTGCCAGCGCTGGGGCGCCGGGTAGGGGGAGCACTGAAGCTTTCTTT.